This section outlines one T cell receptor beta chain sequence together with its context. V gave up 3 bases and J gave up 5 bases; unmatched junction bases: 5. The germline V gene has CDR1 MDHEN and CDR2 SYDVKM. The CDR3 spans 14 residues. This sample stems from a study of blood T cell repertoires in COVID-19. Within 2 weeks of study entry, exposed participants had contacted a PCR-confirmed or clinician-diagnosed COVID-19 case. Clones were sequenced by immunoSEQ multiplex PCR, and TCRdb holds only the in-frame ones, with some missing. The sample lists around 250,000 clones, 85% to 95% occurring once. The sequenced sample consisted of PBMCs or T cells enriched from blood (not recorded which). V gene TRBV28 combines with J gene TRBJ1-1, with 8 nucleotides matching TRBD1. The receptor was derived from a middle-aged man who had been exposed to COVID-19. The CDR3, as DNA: TGTGCCAGCAGTTTCCAGGGGGCAGGTACTGAAGCTTTCTTT. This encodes CASSFQGAGTEAFF.